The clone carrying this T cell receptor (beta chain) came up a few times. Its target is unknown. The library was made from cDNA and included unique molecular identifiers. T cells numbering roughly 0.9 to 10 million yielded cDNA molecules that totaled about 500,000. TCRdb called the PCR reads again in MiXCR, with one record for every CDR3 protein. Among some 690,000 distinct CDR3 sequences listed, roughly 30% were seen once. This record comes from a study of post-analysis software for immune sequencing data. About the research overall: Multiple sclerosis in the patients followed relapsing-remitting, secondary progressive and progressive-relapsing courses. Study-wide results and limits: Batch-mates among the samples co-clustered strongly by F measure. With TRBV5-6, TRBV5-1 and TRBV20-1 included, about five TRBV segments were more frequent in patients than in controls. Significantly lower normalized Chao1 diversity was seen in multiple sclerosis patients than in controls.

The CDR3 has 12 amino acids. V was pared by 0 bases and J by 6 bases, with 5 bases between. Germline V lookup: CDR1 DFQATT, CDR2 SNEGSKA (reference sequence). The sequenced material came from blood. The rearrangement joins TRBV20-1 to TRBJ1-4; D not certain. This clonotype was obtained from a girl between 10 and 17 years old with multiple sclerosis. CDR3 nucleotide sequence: TGCAGTGCTAGAGAGAGGGATGAAAAACTGTTTTTT. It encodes CSARERDEKLFF.